These 30 T cell receptor beta chains share one sample of origin, sequenced in a study of OX40 agonist ivuxolimab in advanced cancers. Only in-frame clones appear in the TCRdb table, and some are missing; sequencing was by immunoSEQ multiplex PCR. The sample consists of some 60,000 clones, roughly nine tenths of them appearing once. The material was CD4+ or CD8+ T cells sorted from blood, obtained in a trial of the OX40 agonist ivuxolimab. These receptors all stem from an adult with an advanced solid tumor such as melanoma, head and neck, liver or kidney cancer.

V usage is TRBV27 and J usage is TRBJ2-7; TRBD2 agrees at 8 bases. CDR1 and CDR2 (germline): MNHEY, SMNVEV (reference sequence). J gave up 3 bases and V 5 bases, and 9 bases lay outside the gene matches. The CDR3 is 15 residues long. The CDR3 DNA reads as TGTGCCAGCAGTACCGGACTAGCCCCCGGCTACGAGCAGTACTTC. It codes for CASSTGLAPGYEQYF.

This clone was picked up one time. The V and J genes are TRBV13 and TRBJ2-3; a possible D gene is TRBD2 (8 bases). This CDR3 region has 15 residues. Trimming pared 0 bases from V and 9 bases from J, leaving 16 bases between. The germline V gene encodes CDR1 PRHDT and CDR2 FYEKMQ (reference sequence). The CDR3, as DNA: TGTGCCAGCAGCTTAGGGGGACTAGGGGGCGAAACGCAGTATTTT. It encodes CASSLGGLGGETQYF.

CDR3 loop: CASSQDSLAGGPDEQFF. The CDR3 nucleotides are TGCGCCAGCAGCCAAGACTCTTTAGCGGGAGGGCCTGATGAGCAGTTCTTC. This chain joins TRBV4-3 and TRBJ2-1; 11 bases align to TRBD2. Trimming removed 0 bases from V and 8 bases from J; junction bases left unmatched: 9. Per germline, CDR1 LGHNA and CDR2 YSLEER. This CDR3 contains 17 residues.

The chain carries TRBV5-4 and TRBJ1-6, with unresolved D. The CDR3 totals 14 residues. The germline V gene encodes CDR1 SGHNT and CDR2 YYREEE (reference sequence). The ends were cut back, 2 bases at V and 7 bases at J, with 10 bases in the middle. CDR3 sequence (DNA): TGTGCCAGCAGCTTTGAGGGCCTCAATTCACCCCTCCACTTT. As protein: CASSFEGLNSPLHF.

This sequence joins TRBV9 and TRBJ2-7; D is undetermined. Deletions cut 3 bases from V and 0 bases from J, with 7 bases between. Germline V lookup: CDR1 SGDLS, CDR2 YYNGEE. The CDR3 runs 13 residues. The CDR3 nucleotides read TGTGCCAGCAGCGAGTCCCTCTCCTACGAGCAGTACTTC. Translating it yields CASSESLSYEQYF. The variable domain in full, with the rest retrieved from reference TRBV9 and TRBJ2-7, is DSGVTQTPKHLITATGQRVTLRCSPRSGDLSVYWYQQSLDQGLQFLIQYYNGEERAKGNILERFSAQQFPDLHSELNLSSLELGDSALYFCASSESLSYEQYFGPGTRLTVT.

Notes on this clone: The same CDR3 arises from other DNA sequences in this sample as well. This chain links TRBV9 with TRBJ2-7, with a weak D call TRBD1 (6 bases). Germline V CDR1 and CDR2: SGDLS, YYNGEE. There are 12 residues in the CDR3. Trimming removed 3 bases from V and 4 bases from J, with 8 bases in between. The CDR3 DNA is TGTGCCAGCAGCGCCACAGGGTACGAGCAGTACTTC. It specifies CASSATGYEQYF.

This chain joins TRBV2 and TRBJ2-3; 10 nucleotides align to TRBD1. J was trimmed by 4 bases and V by 5 bases; bases with no gene match: 6. Germline lookup yields CDR1 SNHLY and CDR2 FYNNEI. CDR3 length equals 15 residues. The CDR3 reads CASSKGQGGPDTQYF. CDR3 in DNA: TGTGCCAGCAGTAAAGGACAGGGGGGCCCAGATACGCAGTATTTT.

The J gene is TRBJ2-2, the V gene TRBV28; 11 bases line up with TRBD2. Germline V CDR1 and CDR2: MDHEN, SYDVKM. The CDR3 contains 15 residues. V shed 1 base, J shed 5 bases, and the junction held 0 bases outside the gene matches. The CDR3: CASSLLAGGTGELFF. CDR3 in DNA: TGTGCCAGCAGTTTATTAGCGGGAGGGACCGGGGAGCTGTTTTTT. Based on the CDR3 plus reference TRBV28 and TRBJ2-2, the full variable domain is DVKVTQSSRYLVKRTGEKVFLECVQDMDHENMFWYRQDPGLGLRLIYFSYDVKMKEKGDIPEGYSVSREKKERFSLILESASTNQTSMYLCASSLLAGGTGELFFGEGSRLTVL.

Regarding this clone: Distinct nucleotide sequences in the sample also encode this CDR3. The chain employs TRBV25-1 and TRBJ2-7; 10 bases map to TRBD1. The CDR3 has 12 amino acids. The V segment lost 7 bases and the J segment 7 bases; nucleotides outside the gene matches: 4. From germline, CDR1 is MGHDK and CDR2 SYGVNS. The CDR3 DNA is TGTGCCAGCACGGGACAGGGGAGTGAGCAGTACTTC. It codes for CASTGQGSEQYF.

This clone occurred once. The chain carries TRBV4-3 and TRBJ1-2; D is unresolved. Germline CDR1 reads LGHNA; CDR2 reads YSLEER. This CDR3 region has 16 residues. V lost 0 bases to trimming and J lost 4 bases, with 15 bases between them. The CDR3 loop is CASSQDWRTTGYGYTF. CDR3 DNA: TGCGCCAGCAGCCAAGATTGGAGAACCACGGGCTATGGCTACACCTTC.

The chain uses TRBV5-1 and TRBJ2-3; D is unclear. V shed 1 base and J shed 7 bases, with 22 bases lying between them. Germline V CDR1 and CDR2: SGHRS, YFSETQ. This CDR3 region has 17 residues. The chain's CDR3 is CASSLPETHTLGYTQYF. CDR3 sequence (DNA): TGCGCCAGCAGCTTGCCAGAGACTCATACTCTTGGTTATACGCAGTATTTT.

V usage is TRBV7-2 and J usage is TRBJ2-3; D possibly matches TRBD1 or TRBD2 (5 bases each). V lost 11 bases and J lost 0, with 12 bases in between. This CDR3 comprises 13 residues. The germline V gene encodes CDR1 SGHTA and CDR2 FQGNSA. For the CDR3, the DNA is TGTGCCGGGGCGGGCGTAAGCACAGATACGCAGTATTTT. It yields the protein CAGAGVSTDTQYF.

This chain joins TRBV6-1 and TRBJ2-7, with 9 bases matching TRBD1. In germline, CDR1 is MNHNS, CDR2 SASEGT. The CDR3 loop spans 16 amino acids. Trimming at V came to 3 bases and at J to 2 bases, leaving 8 bases not matched to a gene. In nucleotides, the CDR3 is TGTGCCAGCAGTGACGAGTCCCGGACAGGGGCCTACGAGCAGTACTTC. It is translated as CASSDESRTGAYEQYF.

The CDR3, as DNA: TGTGCCAGTAGTATAGATGGGCCGGGACAGTTCTACAATGAGCAGTTCTTC. Protein product: CASSIDGPGQFYNEQFF. The rearrangement links TRBV19 to TRBJ2-1; 7 bases align to TRBD1. Germline CDR1 is LNHDA and CDR2 is SQIVND (reference sequence). Losses at the gene ends were 0 bases for V and 3 bases for J; bases not matched to a gene: 8. The CDR3 length is 17 residues.

This clone was found a few times. The chain joins TRBV6-4 to TRBJ2-1, with D possibly matching TRBD2 (5 bases). The CDR3 is 14 residues long. V lost 3 bases, J lost 0 bases, and 6 bases lay in between. Per the germline V gene, CDR1 is MRHNA and CDR2 is SNTAGT. As DNA, the CDR3 is TGTGCCAGCAGTGAAGGGAGCTCCTACAATGAGCAGTTCTTC. Translation: CASSEGSSYNEQFF.

The table lists this clone with a count of one. This rearrangement joins TRBV7-7 to TRBJ2-2; 10 bases are shared with TRBD2. V trimming: 1 base; J trimming: 5 bases; junction bases outside the gene matches: 7. The V gene's germline CDR1 is SSHAT and CDR2 FNYEAQ (reference sequence). This CDR3 contains 17 residues. The CDR3 DNA sequence: TGTGCCAGCAGCTTAGAAACTAGCGGGGTCGTGACCGGGGAGCTGTTTTTT. This encodes CASSLETSGVVTGELFF.

The chain employs TRBV29-1 and TRBJ2-1; 9 bases are shared with TRBD2. The CDR3 extends over 14 amino acids. V trimming: 3 bases; J trimming: 1 base; junction bases outside the gene matches: 1. Per germline, CDR1 SQVTM and CDR2 ANQGSEA. This CDR3 reads CSVEGLASYNEQFF. The CDR3, as DNA: TGCAGCGTTGAGGGACTAGCTTCCTACAATGAGCAGTTCTTC.

This rearrangement joins TRBV7-8 to TRBJ2-7, with 12 bases that match TRBD2. Germline CDR1 is SGHVS and CDR2 is FQNEAQ. Trimming cost V 5 bases and J 5 bases; bases outside gene matches: 7. This CDR3 is built from 15 residues. The CDR3, as DNA: TGTGCCAGCAGCCCATCTAGCGGGAGGGTCCACGAGCAGTACTTC. This translates into CASSPSSGRVHEQYF.

The CDR3 loop is CATSRDLVLAGGPRETQYF. The DNA of the CDR3 is TGTGCCACCAGCAGAGATCTGGTGCTAGCGGGAGGGCCCAGAGAGACCCAGTACTTC. The chain employs TRBV15 and TRBJ2-5; TRBD2 agrees at 12 bases. The CDR3 covers 19 residues. Germline values: CDR1 LNHNV, CDR2 YYDKDF (reference sequence). V lost 0 bases and J lost 4; bases outside the gene matches: 12.

This CDR3 is CASSQDRTSGRAQYF. DNA for the CDR3: TGTGCCAGCAGCCAAGATAGGACTAGCGGGAGAGCGCAGTACTTC. This chain joins TRBV4-2 and TRBJ2-7; the match to TRBD2 covers 13 bases. Germline loops: CDR1 LGHNA, CDR2 YNFKEQ. V trimming: 0 bases; J trimming: 9 bases; junction bases outside the gene matches: 5. CDR3 size: 15 residues.

The J gene is TRBJ2-1, the V gene TRBV7-8; TRBD2 agrees at 10 bases. The CDR3 is 14 residues long. V shed 1 base, J shed 9 bases, and the junction held 3 bases outside the gene matches. Germline V lookup: CDR1 SGHVS, CDR2 FQNEAQ. The DNA for the CDR3 is TGTGCCAGCAGCTTAGTAGCGGGAGGCACTGAGCAGTTCTTC. Protein sequence: CASSLVAGGTEQFF. Filled out from reference TRBV7-8 and TRBJ2-1, the complete variable domain reads GAGVSQSPRYKVAKRGQDVALRCDPISGHVSLFWYQQALGQGPEFLTYFQNEAQLDKSGLPSDRFFAERPEGSVSTLKIQRTQQEDSAVYLCASSLVAGGTEQFFGPGTRLTVL.

The CDR3 coding sequence is TGTGCCAGCAGTCCGCGACAGCTCTACGAGCAGTACTTC. It yields the protein CASSPRQLYEQYF. V gene TRBV27 combines with J gene TRBJ2-7; tentatively, D is TRBD1 (5 bases). V was pared by 5 bases and J by 3 bases, with 11 bases between. CDR3 length: 13 residues. Germline V CDR1 and CDR2: MNHEY, SMNVEV (reference sequence).

The rearrangement uses TRBV29-1 and TRBJ2-1; D is unclear. The CDR3 sequence is 17 residues long. Looked up from germline, CDR1 is SQVTM and CDR2 is ANQGSEA. Trimming stripped 1 base from V and 10 bases from J, with 26 bases between. This CDR3 reads CSVEAFRPGSVVLEQFF. The CDR3 DNA sequence: TGCAGCGTTGAAGCCTTCCGGCCCGGGTCGGTTGTTTTGGAGCAGTTCTTC.

The rearrangement links TRBV5-1 to TRBJ2-2; 9 bases match TRBD2. V dropped 3 bases and J dropped 2; count of bases not matched to a gene: 2. CDR3 length: 15 amino acids. The germline CDR1 and CDR2 sequences are SGHRS and YFSETQ. The CDR3 loop is CASSSGLANTGELFF. CDR3 in DNA: TGCGCCAGCAGCTCGGGACTAGCAAACACCGGGGAGCTGTTTTTT.

This chain joins TRBV28 and TRBJ2-3; 7 nucleotides line up with TRBD1. With 4 bases clipped from V and 1 base from J, the junction kept 14 bases outside the gene matches. This CDR3 region has 18 residues. In germline, CDR1 is MDHEN, CDR2 SYDVKM. CDR3 in amino acids: CASSYRGPYALGTDTQYF. DNA for the CDR3: TGTGCCAGCAGTTATAGGGGGCCATATGCACTAGGCACAGATACGCAGTATTTT.

This clone was found a few times. This sequence joins TRBV7-6 and TRBJ2-7; D is perhaps TRBD1 (6 bases). V was shortened by 0 bases and J by 1 base, with 10 bases between the two germline ends. In germline, CDR1 is SGHVS, CDR2 FNYEAQ. The CDR3 is 15 amino acids. CDR3 sequence reads: CASSLATDSSYEQYF. As DNA, the CDR3 is TGTGCCAGCAGCTTAGCGACGGACAGTTCCTACGAGCAGTACTTC.

The rearrangement links TRBV29-1 to TRBJ1-1; D is uncertain. Per the germline V gene, CDR1 is SQVTM and CDR2 is ANQGSEA. The CDR3 covers 13 residues. V lost 0 bases, J lost 1 base, and 6 bases lay in between. CDR3 protein: CSVEEAGNTEAFF. CDR3 nucleotide sequence: TGCAGCGTTGAAGAAGCTGGGAACACTGAAGCTTTCTTT.

This chain uses TRBV6-5 with TRBJ2-7; D not certain. The CDR3 has 13 residues. Germline V gives CDR1 MNHEY, CDR2 SVGAGI. V was shortened by 0 bases and J by 2 bases, with 5 bases between the two germline ends. The chain's CDR3 is CASSYSLAYEQYF. As DNA, the CDR3 is TGTGCCAGCAGTTACTCGCTCGCCTACGAGCAGTACTTC.

The chain uses TRBV13 and TRBJ2-1, with D unclear. CDR1 and CDR2 from the germline V gene are PRHDT and FYEKMQ (reference sequence). The CDR3 runs to 15 residues. The V and J ends lost 6 bases and 0 bases respectively, with 12 bases between them. CDR3 DNA: TGTGCCAGCAGTGATATCCCTAGCTCCTACAATGAGCAGTTCTTC. Its protein is CASSDIPSSYNEQFF.

The chain carries TRBV2 and TRBJ2-7; 11 bases agree with TRBD2. CDR3 length: 13 residues. Germline CDR1 reads SNHLY; CDR2 reads FYNNEI. After removal of 6 bases from V and 4 bases from J, the junction contained 2 bases not matched to a gene. CDR3 sequence reads: CASRLAGEYEQYF. The CDR3 DNA sequence: TGTGCCAGCAGACTAGCGGGAGAATACGAGCAGTACTTC.